Described below is a single T cell receptor beta chain sequence and its context. The target antigen is unknown. This sample was included in a study of T cell responses to AZD1222 COVID-19 vaccine. Notes on the study in general: At 160-218 and 743-854, vaccine-associated CD4 TCRs were dominant, and they spanned spike. Only a handful of individuals given AZD1222 were seropositive at baseline. Breadth and depth of Spike-specific TCRs rose after two AZD1222 doses. The donor cohort was predominantly white British with a female majority, and clonal diversity may have been underestimated.

Clones were sequenced by immunoSEQ multiplex PCR, and TCRdb holds only the in-frame ones, with some missing. Among around 100,000 clones listed, about nine tenths were seen once. V gave up 5 bases and J gave up 6 bases, with 8 bases separating them. Germline V lookup: CDR1 SEHNR, CDR2 FQNEAQ (reference sequence). CDR3 size: 12 residues. The sample here was peripheral blood, taken on day 0 of AZD1222 vaccination. The chain has TRBV7-9 and TRBJ2-4, with D hard to call. This receptor was identified in an adult in good health. CDR3: CASSPPVNIQYF. CDR3 in DNA: TGTGCCAGCAGCCCCCCAGTAAACATTCAGTACTTC.